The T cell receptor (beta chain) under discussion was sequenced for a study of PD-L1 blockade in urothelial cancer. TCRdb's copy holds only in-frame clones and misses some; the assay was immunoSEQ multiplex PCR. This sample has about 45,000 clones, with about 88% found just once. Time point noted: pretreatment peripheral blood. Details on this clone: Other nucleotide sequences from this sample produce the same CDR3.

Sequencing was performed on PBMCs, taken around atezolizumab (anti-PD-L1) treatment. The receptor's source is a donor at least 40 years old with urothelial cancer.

For the CDR3, the DNA is TGTGCCAGTAGTATAGTTGGGGGAGGGAATCAGCCCCAGCATTTT. Its translation: CASSIVGGGNQPQHF. The rearrangement links TRBV19 to TRBJ1-5; a weak D match, TRBD1 (5 bases). Trimming cost V 1 base and J 4 bases, with 11 bases left between them. Germline V gives CDR1 LNHDA, CDR2 SQIVND (reference sequence). The CDR3 totals 15 residues. Full variable domain (remainder filled in from reference TRBV19 and TRBJ1-5): DGGITQSPKYLFRKEGQNVTLSCEQNLNHDAMYWYRQDPGQGLRLIYYSQIVNDFQKGDIAEGYSVSREKKESFPLTVTSAQKNPTAFYLCASSIVGGGNQPQHFGDGTRLSIL.